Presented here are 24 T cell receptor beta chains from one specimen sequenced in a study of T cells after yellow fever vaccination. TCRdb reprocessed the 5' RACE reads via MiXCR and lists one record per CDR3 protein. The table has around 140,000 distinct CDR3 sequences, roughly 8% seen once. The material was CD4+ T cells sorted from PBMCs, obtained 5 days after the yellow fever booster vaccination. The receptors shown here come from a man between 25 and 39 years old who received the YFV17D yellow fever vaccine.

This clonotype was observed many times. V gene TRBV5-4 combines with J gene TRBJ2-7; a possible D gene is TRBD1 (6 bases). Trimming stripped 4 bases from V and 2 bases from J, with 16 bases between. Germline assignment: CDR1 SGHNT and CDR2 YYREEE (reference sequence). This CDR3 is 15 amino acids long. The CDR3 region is CASSSRQERTYEQYF. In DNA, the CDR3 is TGTGCCAGCAGCAGCAGACAGGAAAGGACCTACGAGCAGTACTTC.

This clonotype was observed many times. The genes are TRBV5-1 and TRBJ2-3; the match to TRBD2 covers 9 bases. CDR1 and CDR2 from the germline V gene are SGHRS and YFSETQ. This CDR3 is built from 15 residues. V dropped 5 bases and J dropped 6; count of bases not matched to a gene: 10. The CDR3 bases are TGCGCCAGCAGTTTAGCGGGAGAGGACAGGGATACGCAGTATTTT. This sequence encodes CASSLAGEDRDTQYF.

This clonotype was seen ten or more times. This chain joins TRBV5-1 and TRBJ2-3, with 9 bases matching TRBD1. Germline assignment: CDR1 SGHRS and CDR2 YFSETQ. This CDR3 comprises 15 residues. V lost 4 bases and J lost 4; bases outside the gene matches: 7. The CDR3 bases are TGCGCCAGCAGCCCGGACAGGGGAGCCCCAGATACGCAGTATTTT. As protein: CASSPDRGAPDTQYF.

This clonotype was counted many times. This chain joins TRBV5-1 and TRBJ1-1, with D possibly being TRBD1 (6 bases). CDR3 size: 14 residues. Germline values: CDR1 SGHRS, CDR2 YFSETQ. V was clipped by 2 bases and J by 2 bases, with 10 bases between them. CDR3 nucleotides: TGCGCCAGCAGCTTAGGACAGAGTAACACTGAAGCTTTCTTT. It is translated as CASSLGQSNTEAFF. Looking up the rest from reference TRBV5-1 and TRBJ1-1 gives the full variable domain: KAGVTQTPRYLIKTRGQQVTLSCSPISGHRSVSWYQQTPGQGLQFLFEYFSETQRNKGNFPGRFSGRQFSNSRSEMNVSTLELGDSALYLCASSLGQSNTEAFFGQGTRLTVV.

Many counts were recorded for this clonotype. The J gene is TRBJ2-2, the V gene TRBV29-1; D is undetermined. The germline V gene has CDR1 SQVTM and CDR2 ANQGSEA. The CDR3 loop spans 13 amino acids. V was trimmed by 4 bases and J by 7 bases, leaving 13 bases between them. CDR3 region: CSVVVWSGGELFF. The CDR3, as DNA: TGCAGCGTTGTAGTGTGGAGTGGCGGGGAGCTGTTTTTT.

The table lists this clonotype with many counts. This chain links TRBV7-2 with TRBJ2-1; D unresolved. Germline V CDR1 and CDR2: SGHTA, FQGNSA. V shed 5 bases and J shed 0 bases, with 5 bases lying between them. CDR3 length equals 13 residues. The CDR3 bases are TGTGCCAGCAGCGTAAACTCCTACAATGAGCAGTTCTTC. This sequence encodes CASSVNSYNEQFF.

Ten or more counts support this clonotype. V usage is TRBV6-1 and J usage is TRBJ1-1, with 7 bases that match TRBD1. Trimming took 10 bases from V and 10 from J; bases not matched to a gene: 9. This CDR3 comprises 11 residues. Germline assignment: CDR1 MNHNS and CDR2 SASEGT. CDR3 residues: CATLHEGAAFF. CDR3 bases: TGTGCCACCCTACATGAGGGGGCAGCTTTCTTT.

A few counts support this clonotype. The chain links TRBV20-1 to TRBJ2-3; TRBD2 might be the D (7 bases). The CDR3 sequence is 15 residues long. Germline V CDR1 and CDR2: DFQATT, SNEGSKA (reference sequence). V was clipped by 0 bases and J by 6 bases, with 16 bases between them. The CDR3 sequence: CSARDNGLGGDTQYF. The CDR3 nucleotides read TGCAGTGCTAGAGATAACGGACTAGGGGGGGATACGCAGTATTTT.

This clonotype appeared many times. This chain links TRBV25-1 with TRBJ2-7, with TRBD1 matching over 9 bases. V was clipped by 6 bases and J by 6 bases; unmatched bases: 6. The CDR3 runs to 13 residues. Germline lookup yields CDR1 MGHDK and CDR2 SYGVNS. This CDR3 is CASRAGTGIEQYF. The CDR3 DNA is TGTGCCAGCAGGGCCGGGACAGGGATCGAGCAGTACTTC.

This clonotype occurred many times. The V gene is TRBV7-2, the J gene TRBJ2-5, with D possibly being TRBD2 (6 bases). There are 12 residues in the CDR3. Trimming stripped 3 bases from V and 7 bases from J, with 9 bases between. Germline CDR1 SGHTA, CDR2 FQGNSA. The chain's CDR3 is CASSLGTWTQYF. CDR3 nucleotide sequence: TGTGCCAGCAGCTTGGGGACTTGGACCCAGTACTTC.

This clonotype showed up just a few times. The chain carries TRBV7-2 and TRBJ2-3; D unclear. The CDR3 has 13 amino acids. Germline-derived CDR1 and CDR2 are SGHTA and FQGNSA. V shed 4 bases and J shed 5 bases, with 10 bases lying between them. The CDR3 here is CASSSPSLDTQYF. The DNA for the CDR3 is TGTGCCAGCAGCTCGCCGTCCTTAGATACGCAGTATTTT.

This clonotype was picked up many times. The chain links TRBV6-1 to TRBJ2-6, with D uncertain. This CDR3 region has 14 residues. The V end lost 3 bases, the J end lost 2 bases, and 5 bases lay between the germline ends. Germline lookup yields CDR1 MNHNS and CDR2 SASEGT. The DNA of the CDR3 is TGTGCCAGCAGTGAGCGTCCTGGGGCCAACGTCCTGACTTTC. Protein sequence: CASSERPGANVLTF.

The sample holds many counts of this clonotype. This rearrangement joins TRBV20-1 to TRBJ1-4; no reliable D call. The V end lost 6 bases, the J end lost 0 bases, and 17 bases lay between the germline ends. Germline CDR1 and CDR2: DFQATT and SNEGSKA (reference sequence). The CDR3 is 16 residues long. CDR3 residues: CSAYRRRSATNEKLFF. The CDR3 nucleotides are TGCAGTGCCTATCGAAGACGAAGTGCAACTAATGAAAAACTGTTTTTT.

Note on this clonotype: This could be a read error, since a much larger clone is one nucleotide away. This CDR3 is CASSLLATEAFF. In DNA form, the CDR3 reads TGTGCCAGCAGTTTATTGGCCACTGAAGCTTTCTTT. The chain combines TRBV28 with TRBJ1-1; no reliable D call. The V gene lost 1 base and the J gene lost 4 bases, with 4 bases spanning the gap. The CDR3 covers 12 residues. CDR1 is MDHEN and CDR2 is SYDVKM in the germline V gene. The entire variable domain, with the rest obtained from reference TRBV28 and TRBJ1-1, is as follows: DVKVTQSSRYLVKRTGEKVFLECVQDMDHENMFWYRQDPGLGLRLIYFSYDVKMKEKGDIPEGYSVSREKKERFSLILESASTNQTSMYLCASSLLATEAFFGQGTRLTVV.

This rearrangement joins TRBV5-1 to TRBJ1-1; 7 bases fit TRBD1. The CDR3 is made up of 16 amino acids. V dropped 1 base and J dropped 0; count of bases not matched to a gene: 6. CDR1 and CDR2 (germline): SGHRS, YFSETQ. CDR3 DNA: TGCGCCAGCAGCTTGTCCTCCAGGGGGATGAACACTGAAGCTTTCTTT. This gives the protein CASSLSSRGMNTEAFF.

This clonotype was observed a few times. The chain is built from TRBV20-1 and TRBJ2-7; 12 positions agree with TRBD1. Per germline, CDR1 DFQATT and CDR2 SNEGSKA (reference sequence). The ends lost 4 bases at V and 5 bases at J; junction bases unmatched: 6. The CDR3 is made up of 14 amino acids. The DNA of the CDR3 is TGCAGTGCTACAACCGGGACAGGGGGCAACGAGCAGTACTTC. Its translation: CSATTGTGGNEQYF.

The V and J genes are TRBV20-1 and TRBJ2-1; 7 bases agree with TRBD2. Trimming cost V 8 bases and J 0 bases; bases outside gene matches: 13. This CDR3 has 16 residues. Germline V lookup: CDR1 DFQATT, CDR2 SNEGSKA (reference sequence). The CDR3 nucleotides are TGCAGTATCACCCCCCGGGGGGTCAGCTCCTACAATGAGCAGTTCTTC. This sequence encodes CSITPRGVSSYNEQFF.

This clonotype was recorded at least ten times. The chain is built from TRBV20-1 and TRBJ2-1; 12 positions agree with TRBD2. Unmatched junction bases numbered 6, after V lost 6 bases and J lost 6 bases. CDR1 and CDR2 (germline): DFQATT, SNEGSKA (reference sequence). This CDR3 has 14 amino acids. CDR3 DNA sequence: TGCAGTGCCCGTCTAGCGGGAGGGCCCAATGAGCAGTTCTTC. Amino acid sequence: CSARLAGGPNEQFF.

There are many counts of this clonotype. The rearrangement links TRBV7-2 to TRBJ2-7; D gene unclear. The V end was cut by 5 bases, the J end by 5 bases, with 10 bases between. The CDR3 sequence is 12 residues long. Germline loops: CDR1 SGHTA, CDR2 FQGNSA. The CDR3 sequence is CASSSLRNEQYF. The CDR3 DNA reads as TGTGCCAGCAGCAGCCTACGTAACGAGCAGTACTTC.

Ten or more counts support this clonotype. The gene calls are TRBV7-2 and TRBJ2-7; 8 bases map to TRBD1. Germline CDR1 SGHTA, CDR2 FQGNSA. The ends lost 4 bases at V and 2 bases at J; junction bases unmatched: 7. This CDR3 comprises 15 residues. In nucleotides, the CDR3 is TGTGCCAGCAGCTATACCGGGACAGGAGCCTACGAGCAGTACTTC. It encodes CASSYTGTGAYEQYF.

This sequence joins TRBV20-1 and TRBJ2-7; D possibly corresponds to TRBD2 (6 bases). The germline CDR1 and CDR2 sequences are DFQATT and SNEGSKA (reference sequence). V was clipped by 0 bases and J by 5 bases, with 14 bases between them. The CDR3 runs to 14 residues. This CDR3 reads CSAREGVPGDEQYF. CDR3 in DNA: TGCAGTGCTAGAGAGGGTGTCCCGGGGGACGAGCAGTACTTC.

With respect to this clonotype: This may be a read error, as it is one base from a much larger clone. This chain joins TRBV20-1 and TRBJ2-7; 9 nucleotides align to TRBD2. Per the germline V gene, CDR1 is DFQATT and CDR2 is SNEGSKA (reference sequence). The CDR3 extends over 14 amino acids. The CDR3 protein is CCARNSGSAYEQYF. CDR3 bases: TGCTGTGCTAGGAATAGCGGGAGTGCGTACGAGCAGTACTTC.

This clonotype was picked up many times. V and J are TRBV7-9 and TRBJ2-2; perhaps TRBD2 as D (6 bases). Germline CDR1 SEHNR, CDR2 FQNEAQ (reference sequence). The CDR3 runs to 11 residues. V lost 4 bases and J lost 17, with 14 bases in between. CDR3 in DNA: TGTGCCAGCAGCTCAGGACTATTTCCCTTTTTT. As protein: CASSSGLFPFF.

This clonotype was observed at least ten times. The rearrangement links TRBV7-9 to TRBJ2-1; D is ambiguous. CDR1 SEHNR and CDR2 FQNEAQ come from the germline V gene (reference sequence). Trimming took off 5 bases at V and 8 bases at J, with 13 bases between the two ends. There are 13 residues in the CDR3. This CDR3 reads CASSTTRLHEQFF. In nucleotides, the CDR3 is TGTGCCAGCAGCACCACAAGACTTCATGAGCAGTTCTTC.